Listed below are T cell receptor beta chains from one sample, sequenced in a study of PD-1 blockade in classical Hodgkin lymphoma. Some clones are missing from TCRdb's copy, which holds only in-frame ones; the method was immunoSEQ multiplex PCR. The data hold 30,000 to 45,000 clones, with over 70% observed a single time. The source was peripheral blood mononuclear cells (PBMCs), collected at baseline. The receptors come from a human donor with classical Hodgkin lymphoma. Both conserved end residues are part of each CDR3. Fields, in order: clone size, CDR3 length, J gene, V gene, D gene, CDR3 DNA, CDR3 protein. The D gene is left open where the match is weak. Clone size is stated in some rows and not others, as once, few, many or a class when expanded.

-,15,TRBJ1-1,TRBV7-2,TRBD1,TGTGCCAGCAGCTTTGTAAAAACAGGGGTGGAAGGAGCTTTCTTT,CASSFVKTGVEGAFF
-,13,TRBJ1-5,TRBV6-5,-,TGTGCCAGCTCGGGATACGGCAATCAGCCCCAGCATTTT,CASSGYGNQPQHF
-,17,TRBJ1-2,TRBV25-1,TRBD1,TGTGCCAGCAGTGAGCCCGGGACAGGGTATACGCTGGGAGGCTACACCTTC,CASSEPGTGYTLGGYTF
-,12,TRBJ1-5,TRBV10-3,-,TGTGCCATCAGGGACTCAGATCAGCCCCAGCATTTT,CAIRDSDQPQHF
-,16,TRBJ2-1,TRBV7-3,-,TGTGCCAGCAGCTTAGGGGCCGGGGAGTATAACAATGAGCAGTTCTTC,CASSLGAGEYNNEQFF
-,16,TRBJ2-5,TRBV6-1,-,TGTGCCAGCAGTGAAAGGATGGGGGCCAGGTACGGGACCCAGTACTTC,CASSERMGARYGTQYF
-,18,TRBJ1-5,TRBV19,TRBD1,TGTGCCAGTAGTATTGGGGGACAGGGGGCTTATAGCAATCAGCCCCAGCATTTT,CASSIGGQGAYSNQPQHF
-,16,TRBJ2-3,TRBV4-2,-,TGTGCCAGCAGCCCGCCCCCCGGTTCAAGCACAGATACGCAGTATTTT,CASSPPPGSSTDTQYF
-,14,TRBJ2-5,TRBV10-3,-,TGTGCCATCAGTGAGTCTCTAGCTCAAGAGACCCAGTACTTC,CAISESLAQETQYF
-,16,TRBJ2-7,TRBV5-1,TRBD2,TGCGCCAGCAGCTTGGCCCTAACTAGCGGGGGATACGAGCAGTACTTC,CASSLALTSGGYEQYF
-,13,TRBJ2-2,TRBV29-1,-,TGCAGCGTCCGAGGCACCTCGGGCGGGGAGCTGTTTTTT,CSVRGTSGGELFF
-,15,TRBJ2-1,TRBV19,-,TGTGCCAGTACCCCTCAGGGGGGAGCTCGAAATGAGCAGTTCTTC,CASTPQGGARNEQFF
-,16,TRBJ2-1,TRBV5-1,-,TGCGCCAGCAGCTTGGGACCAGCTCTCTCCTACAATGAGCAGTTCTTC,CASSLGPALSYNEQFF
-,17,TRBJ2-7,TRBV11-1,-,TGTGCCAGCAGCTTAGGGGCAGGGGCGCTCATGCTCTACGAGCAGTACTTC,CASSLGAGALMLYEQYF
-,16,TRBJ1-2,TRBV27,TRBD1,TGTGCCAGCAGTCCCCGGGGGACAGCGATAAGTGATGGCTACACCTTC,CASSPRGTAISDGYTF
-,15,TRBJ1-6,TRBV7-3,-,TGTGCCAGCAGCTTAAACCCAGTTCCCAATTCACCCCTCCACTTT,CASSLNPVPNSPLHF
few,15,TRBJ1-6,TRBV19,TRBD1,TGTGCCAGTAGTATCTACAGGGGCGGAAATTCACCCCTCCACTTT,CASSIYRGGNSPLHF
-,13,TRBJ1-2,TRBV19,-,TGTGCCAGTACCCCCCGGGGGAACTATGGCTACACCTTC,CASTPRGNYGYTF
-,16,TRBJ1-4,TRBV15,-,TGTGCCACCAGCAGAGATTGGGCGGTAGTTAATGAAAAACTGTTTTTT,CATSRDWAVVNEKLFF
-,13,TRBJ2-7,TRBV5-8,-,TGTGCCAGCAGTAACTGGTGGGGGAACGAGCAGTACTTC,CASSNWWGNEQYF
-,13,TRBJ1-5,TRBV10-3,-,TGTGCCATCAGCTTGGACAGCATAGGGCCCCAGCATTTT,CAISLDSIGPQHF
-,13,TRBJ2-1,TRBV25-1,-,TGTGCCAGCAGTGAAATAGGGGTAAATGAGCAGTTCTTC,CASSEIGVNEQFF
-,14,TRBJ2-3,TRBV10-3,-,TGTGCCATTTCCGGCCCCAGGGCGGCAGATACGCAGTATTTT,CAISGPRAADTQYF
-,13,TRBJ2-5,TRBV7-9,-,TGTGCCAGCAGCTTAGGCCGGGTAACGACCCAGTACTTC,CASSLGRVTTQYF
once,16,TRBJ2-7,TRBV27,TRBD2,TGTGCCAGCAGTTTCTACGTGACTAGCGGGAGGGAAGAGCAGTACTTC,CASSFYVTSGREEQYF
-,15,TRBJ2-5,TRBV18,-,TGTGCCAGCTCAAAAGTCGGCGCTCGGGCAGAGACCCAGTACTTC,CASSKVGARAETQYF
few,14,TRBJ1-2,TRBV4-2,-,TGTGCCAGCAGCGCTTCGGGACGGCTCTATGGCTACACCTTC,CASSASGRLYGYTF
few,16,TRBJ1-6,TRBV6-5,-,TGTGCCAGCAGTTATGGGGGATCTCCCTATAATTCACCCCTCCACTTT,CASSYGGSPYNSPLHF
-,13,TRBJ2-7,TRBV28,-,TGTGCCAGCAGTTTACGGAGCTCCTACGAGCAGTACTTC,CASSLRSSYEQYF
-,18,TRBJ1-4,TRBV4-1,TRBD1,TGCGCCAGCAGCCAGAAGATTGGAGGGACAGGGCTAGGGGAAAAACTGTTTTTT,CASSQKIGGTGLGEKLFF
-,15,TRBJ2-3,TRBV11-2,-,TGTGCCAGCAGCTTCTTCACGGGTATAACAGATACGCAGTATTTT,CASSFFTGITDTQYF
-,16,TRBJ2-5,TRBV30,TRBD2,TGTGCCTGGAGGGTTTGGGGTAGCGGGAGTTGGGAGACCCAGTACTTC,CAWRVWGSGSWETQYF
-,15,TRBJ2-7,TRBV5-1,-,TGCGCCAGCAGCTTGGGAAATCAGGGAGCTTACGAGCAGTACTTC,CASSLGNQGAYEQYF
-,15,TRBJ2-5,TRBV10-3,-,TGTGCCATCAGTGAGTCCGCAGGGGTGGTAGAGACCCAGTACTTC,CAISESAGVVETQYF
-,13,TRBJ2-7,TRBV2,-,TGTGCCAGCAGTGTGGAAAAGGGCAACGAGCAGTACTTC,CASSVEKGNEQYF
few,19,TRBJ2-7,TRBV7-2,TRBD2,TGTGCCAGCAGCTTAGCCATTGGACAGGGACTAGCGGGAGGTCGGGAGCAGTACTTC,CASSLAIGQGLAGGREQYF
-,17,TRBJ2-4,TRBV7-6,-,TGTGCCAGCAGCTTAGCGGCATCCAGGGGTTCCAAAAACATTCAGTACTTC,CASSLAASRGSKNIQYF
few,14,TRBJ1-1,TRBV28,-,TGTGCCAGCAGTTTACAGGCTATGAACACTGAAGCTTTCTTT,CASSLQAMNTEAFF
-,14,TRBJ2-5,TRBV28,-,TGTGCCAGCAGTTTCGTGGGAGAGTTACAGACCCAGTACTTC,CASSFVGELQTQYF
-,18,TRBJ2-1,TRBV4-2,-,TGTGCCAGCAGCCAAGATTGGCGACTAACAGATTACTACAATGAGCAGTTCTTC,CASSQDWRLTDYYNEQFF
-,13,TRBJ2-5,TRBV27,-,TGTGCCAGCAGTTTTTGGGTTTGGGGGACCCAGTACTTC,CASSFWVWGTQYF
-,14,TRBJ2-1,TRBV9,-,TGTGCCAGCAGCCCTTATGAGGGGGTCAATGAGCAGTTCTTC,CASSPYEGVNEQFF
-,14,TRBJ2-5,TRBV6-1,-,TGTGCCAGCAGTGTACTAGCTGGGCAAGAGACCCAGTACTTC,CASSVLAGQETQYF
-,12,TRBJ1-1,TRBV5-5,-,TGTGCCAGCAGCTTGAGCTGGACTGAAGCTTTCTTT,CASSLSWTEAFF
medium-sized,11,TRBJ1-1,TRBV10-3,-,TGTGCCATCAGTGCAAGCACTGAAGCTTTCTTT,CAISASTEAFF
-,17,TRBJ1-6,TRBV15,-,TGTGCCACCAGCAGAGAGCCGCCGGGAGGGGATGGTTCACCCCTCCACTTT,CATSREPPGGDGSPLHF
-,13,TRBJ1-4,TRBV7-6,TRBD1,TGTGCCAGCAGCCCCCGGGACAGTGAAAAACTGTTTTTT,CASSPRDSEKLFF
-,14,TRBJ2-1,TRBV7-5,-,TGTGCCAGAAACTTTGGGGGGGACTACAATGAGCAGTTCTTC,CARNFGGDYNEQFF
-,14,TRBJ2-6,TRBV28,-,TGTGCCAGCACCACTATCTCTGGGGCCAACGTCCTGACTTTC,CASTTISGANVLTF
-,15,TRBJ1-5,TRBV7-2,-,TGTGCCAGCAAGTGGCGCGGGGATAACAATCAGCCCCAGCATTTT,CASKWRGDNNQPQHF